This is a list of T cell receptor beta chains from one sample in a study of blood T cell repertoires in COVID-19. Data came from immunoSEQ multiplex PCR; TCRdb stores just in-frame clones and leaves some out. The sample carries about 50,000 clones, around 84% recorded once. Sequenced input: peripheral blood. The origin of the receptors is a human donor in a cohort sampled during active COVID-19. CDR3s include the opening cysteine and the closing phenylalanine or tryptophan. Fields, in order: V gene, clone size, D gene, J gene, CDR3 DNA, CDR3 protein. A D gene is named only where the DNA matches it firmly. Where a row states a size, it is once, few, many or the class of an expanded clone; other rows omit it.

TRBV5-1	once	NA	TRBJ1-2	TGCGCCAGCAGCTTCATACAGGGCTACTATGGCTACACCTTC	CASSFIQGYYGYTF
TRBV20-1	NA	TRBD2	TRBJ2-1	TGCAGTGCTAGTCGGGGGGAGCTAATCAATGAGCAGTTCTTC	CSASRGELINEQFF
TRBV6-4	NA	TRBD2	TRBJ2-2	TGTGCCAGCAGCGGGACTAGCAAGACCGGGGAGCTGTTTTTT	CASSGTSKTGELFF
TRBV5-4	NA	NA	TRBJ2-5	TGTGCCAGCAGCGATGCCGGGACAAAAGAGACCCAGTACTTC	CASSDAGTKETQYF
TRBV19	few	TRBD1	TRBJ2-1	TGTGCCAGTAGTCGGGACAGGGAACATGAGCAGTTCTTC	CASSRDREHEQFF
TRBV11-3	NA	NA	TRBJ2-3	TGTGCCAGCAGCTCCGCGGCGGCCACAGATACGCAGTATTTT	CASSSAAATDTQYF
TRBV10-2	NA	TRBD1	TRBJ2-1	TGCGCCAGCAGCTCTTCGACAGGGAACTCCTACAATGAGCAGTTCTTC	CASSSSTGNSYNEQFF
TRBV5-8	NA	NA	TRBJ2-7	TGTGCCAGCAGCGGACGATCGACAGGAGCAACCTACGAGCAGTACTTC	CASSGRSTGATYEQYF
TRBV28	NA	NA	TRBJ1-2	TGTGCCAGCAGTTCCGACCCCGGGAGCTCCTATGGCTACACCTTC	CASSSDPGSSYGYTF
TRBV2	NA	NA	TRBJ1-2	TGTGCCAGCAGTTCGCAGGGTAATGGCTACACCTTC	CASSSQGNGYTF
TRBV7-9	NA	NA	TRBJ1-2	TGTGCCAGCAGCCCAACCCTGGGGGGAATTCTATATGGCTACACCTTC	CASSPTLGGILYGYTF
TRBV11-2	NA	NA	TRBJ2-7	TGTGCCAGCAGCTTGGACTGGACAGTGTCCTACGAGCAGTACTTC	CASSLDWTVSYEQYF
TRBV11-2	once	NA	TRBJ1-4	TGTGCCAGCAGCTTAGATCAAGGACTGGGTGAAAAACTGTTTTTT	CASSLDQGLGEKLFF
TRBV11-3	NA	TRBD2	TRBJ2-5	TGTGCCAGCAGCTTAAACGGGAGGGCAGGGGAGACCCAGTACTTC	CASSLNGRAGETQYF
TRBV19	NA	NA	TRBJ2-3	TGTGCCAGTAGTCCCCAGGCGGGCCCCATAAGGCAGTATTTT	CASSPQAGPIRQYF
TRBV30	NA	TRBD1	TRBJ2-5	TGTGCCTGGAGTAAGGGGACAGGGTTACAAGAGACCCAGTACTTC	CAWSKGTGLQETQYF
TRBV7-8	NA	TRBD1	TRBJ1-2	TGTGCCAGCAGCCCGATAGACAGGGCCCTTAACTATGGCTACACCTTC	CASSPIDRALNYGYTF
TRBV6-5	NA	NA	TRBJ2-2	TGTGCCAGCAGTTACTCGAATCAGGGCGGCGGGGAGCTGTTTTTT	CASSYSNQGGGELFF
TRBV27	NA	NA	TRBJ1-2	TGTGCCAGCAGTTTTCGAGGAAACTATGGCTACACCTTC	CASSFRGNYGYTF
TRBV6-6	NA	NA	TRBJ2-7	TGTGCCAGCAGTTACCCCCCACACTACGAGCAGTACTTC	CASSYPPHYEQYF